Listed below are T cell receptor beta chains from one sample, sequenced in a study of T cell responses to AZD1222 COVID-19 vaccine. Generated by immunoSEQ multiplex PCR, the TCRdb table keeps only in-frame clones and is missing some. The sample carries over 110,000 clones, about 90% recorded once. The source material was peripheral blood, sampled 28 days after the second AZD1222 dose. The receptors stem from an adult who received the AZD1222 COVID-19 vaccine. CDR3s include the opening cysteine and the closing phenylalanine or tryptophan. Each record gives: CDR3 protein, CDR3 DNA, D gene, V gene, J gene, clone size. D genes are given only for firm matches. Clone size, where shown, is once, few, many, or a class for clones that have expanded.

CASSVSPYRNTEAFF	TGTGCCAGCAGCGTAAGCCCTTACCGGAATACTGAAGCTTTCTTT	NA	TRBV9	TRBJ1-1	NA
CATRHNTTVGSGANVLTF	TGTGCCACCAGACACAATACGACAGTCGGCTCTGGGGCCAACGTCCTGACTTTC	NA	TRBV24-1	TRBJ2-6	few
CASRRQGVKNQPQHF	TGTGCCAGCAGGCGACAGGGCGTCAAGAATCAGCCCCAGCATTTT	TRBD1	TRBV28	TRBJ1-5	NA
CAWTVPGAWPNEQFF	TGTGCCTGGACGGTCCCTGGAGCGTGGCCCAATGAGCAGTTCTTC	NA	TRBV30	TRBJ2-1	NA
CASSSDWRGTGGSGGYTF	TGTGCCAGCAGCTCAGACTGGCGTGGGACAGGGGGCTCTGGCGGCTACACCTTC	TRBD1	TRBV7-9	TRBJ1-2	NA
CASSLQGGLGANVLTF	TGCGCCAGCAGCTTGCAGGGGGGTCTCGGGGCCAACGTCCTGACTTTC	NA	TRBV5-1	TRBJ2-6	NA
CASRISRVTEAFF	TGTGCCAGCAGAATTTCCAGGGTCACTGAAGCTTTCTTT	NA	TRBV6-5	TRBJ1-1	NA
CASSGLASSYNEQFF	TGTGCCAGCAGCGGGCTAGCGAGCTCCTACAATGAGCAGTTCTTC	NA	TRBV7-9	TRBJ2-1	NA
CASSLSTENTIYF	TGTGCCAGCAGTTTGTCAACGGAGAACACCATATATTTT	NA	TRBV12-3/TRBV12-4	TRBJ1-3	NA
CASSSRQGRSGAFF	TGTGCCAGCAGCTCCAGACAGGGGAGGTCTGGGGCTTTCTTT	TRBD1	TRBV7-9	TRBJ1-1	NA
CASSKHQGTVNNSPLHF	TGTGCCAGCAGCAAGCATCAGGGGACGGTGAATAATTCACCCCTCCACTTT	NA	TRBV7-9	TRBJ1-6	NA
CASSRTGFVETQYF	TGTGCCAGCAGCCGGACAGGGTTTGTGGAGACCCAGTACTTC	TRBD1	TRBV14	TRBJ2-5	NA
CASSFLQGASNQPQHF	TGTGCCAGCAGTTTCCTTCAGGGGGCTAGCAATCAGCCCCAGCATTTT	TRBD1	TRBV28	TRBJ1-5	once